This T cell receptor (beta chain) was identified during a study of cytomegalovirus exposure and HLA in healthy donors. PCR was performed using 60 Vbeta and 13 Jbeta primers. Profiled with immunoSEQ multiplex PCR; TCRdb holds only in-frame clones, not every one. The sample has under 300,000 clones; around 81% are singletons. V lost 0 bases and J 4 bases, leaving 8 bases between the germline ends. Germline CDR1 and CDR2: SGDLS and YYNGEE. The CDR3 contains 15 residues. This TCR derives from a woman between 55 and 75 years old in good health and CMV-seropositive. Sequencing input: PBMCs. V usage is TRBV9 and J usage is TRBJ2-6; D perhaps matches TRBD2 (6 bases). The chain's CDR3 is CASSVAGAGANVLTF. CDR3 DNA: TGTGCCAGCAGCGTAGCGGGAGCAGGGGCCAACGTCCTGACTTTC. Supplemented by reference TRBV9 and TRBJ2-6, the full variable domain reads DSGVTQTPKHLITATGQRVTLRCSPRSGDLSVYWYQQSLDQGLQFLIQYYNGEERAKGNILERFSAQQFPDLHSELNLSSLELGDSALYFCASSVAGAGANVLTFGAGSRLTVL.